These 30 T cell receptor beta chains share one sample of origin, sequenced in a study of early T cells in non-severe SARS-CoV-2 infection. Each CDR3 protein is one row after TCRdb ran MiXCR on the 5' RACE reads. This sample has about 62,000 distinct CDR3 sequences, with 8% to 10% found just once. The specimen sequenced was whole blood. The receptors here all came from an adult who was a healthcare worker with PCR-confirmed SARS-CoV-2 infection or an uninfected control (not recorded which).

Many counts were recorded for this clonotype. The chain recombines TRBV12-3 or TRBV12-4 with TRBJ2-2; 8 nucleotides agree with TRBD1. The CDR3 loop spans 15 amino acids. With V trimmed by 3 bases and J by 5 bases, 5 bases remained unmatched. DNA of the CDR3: TGTGCCAGCAGTTTCGGACAGGGAGGTACCGGGGAGCTGTTTTTT. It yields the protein CASSFGQGGTGELFF.

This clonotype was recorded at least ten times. DNA of the CDR3: TGTGCCAGCAGCCCCGGGACTCAGAATCAGCCCCAGCATTTT. Its protein product is CASSPGTQNQPQHF. The genes are TRBV5-5 and TRBJ1-5; the D gene is possibly TRBD1 (5 bases). V lost 4 bases and J 4 bases, leaving 12 bases between the germline ends. Germline values: CDR1 SGHKS, CDR2 YYEKEE (reference sequence). This CDR3 has 14 amino acids. Filled out from reference TRBV5-5 and TRBJ1-5, the complete variable domain reads DAGVTQSPTHLIKTRGQQVTLRCSPISGHKSVSWYQQVLGQGPQFIFQYYEKEERGRGNFPDRFSARQFPNYSSELNVNALLLGDSALYLCASSPGTQNQPQHFGDGTRLSIL.

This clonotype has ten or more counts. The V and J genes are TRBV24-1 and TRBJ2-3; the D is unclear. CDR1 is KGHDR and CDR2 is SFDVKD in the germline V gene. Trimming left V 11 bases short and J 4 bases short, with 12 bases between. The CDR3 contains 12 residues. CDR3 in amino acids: CAKPRDADTQYF. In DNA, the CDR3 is TGTGCCAAACCAAGGGATGCAGATACGCAGTATTTT.

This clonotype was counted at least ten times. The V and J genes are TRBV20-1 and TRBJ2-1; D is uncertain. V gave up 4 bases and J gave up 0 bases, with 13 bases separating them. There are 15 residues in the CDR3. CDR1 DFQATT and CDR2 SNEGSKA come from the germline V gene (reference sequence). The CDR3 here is CSAILHRSSYNEQFF. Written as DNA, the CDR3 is TGCAGTGCTATACTTCACAGATCCTCCTACAATGAGCAGTTCTTC.

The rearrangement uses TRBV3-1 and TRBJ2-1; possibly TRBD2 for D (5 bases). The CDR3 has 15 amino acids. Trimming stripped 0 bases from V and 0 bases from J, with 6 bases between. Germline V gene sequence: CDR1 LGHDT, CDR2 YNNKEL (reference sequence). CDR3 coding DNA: TGTGCCAGCAGCCAAGAAGGGAGCTCCTACAATGAGCAGTTCTTC. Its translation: CASSQEGSSYNEQFF.

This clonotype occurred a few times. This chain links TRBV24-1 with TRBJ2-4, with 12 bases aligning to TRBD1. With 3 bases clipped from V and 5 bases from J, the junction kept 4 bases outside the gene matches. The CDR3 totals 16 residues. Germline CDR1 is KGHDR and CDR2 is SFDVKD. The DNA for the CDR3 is TGTGCCACCAGTGATACCGGGACAGGGGGCCAAAACATTCAGTACTTC. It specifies CATSDTGTGGQNIQYF.

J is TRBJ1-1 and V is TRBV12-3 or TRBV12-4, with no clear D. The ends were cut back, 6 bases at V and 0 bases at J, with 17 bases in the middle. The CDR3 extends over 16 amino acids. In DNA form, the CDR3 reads TGTGCCAGCAGAAGTAGGGAACAGAAAATGAACACTGAAGCTTTCTTT. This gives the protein CASRSREQKMNTEAFF.

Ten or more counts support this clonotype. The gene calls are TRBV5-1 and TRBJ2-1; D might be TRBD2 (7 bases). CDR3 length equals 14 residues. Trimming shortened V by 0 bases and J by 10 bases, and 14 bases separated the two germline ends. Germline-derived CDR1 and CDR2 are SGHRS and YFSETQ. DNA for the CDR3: TGCGCCAGCAGCTTGGACGGGGGGCTCAGGGAGCAGTTCTTC. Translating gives CASSLDGGLREQFF.

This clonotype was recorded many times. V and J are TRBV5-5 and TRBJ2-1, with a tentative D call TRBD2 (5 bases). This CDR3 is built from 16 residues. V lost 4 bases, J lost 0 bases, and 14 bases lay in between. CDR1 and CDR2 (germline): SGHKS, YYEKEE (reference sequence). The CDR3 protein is CASSLDLGSSYNEQFF. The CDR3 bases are TGTGCCAGCAGCCTCGACTTGGGGAGCTCCTACAATGAGCAGTTCTTC.

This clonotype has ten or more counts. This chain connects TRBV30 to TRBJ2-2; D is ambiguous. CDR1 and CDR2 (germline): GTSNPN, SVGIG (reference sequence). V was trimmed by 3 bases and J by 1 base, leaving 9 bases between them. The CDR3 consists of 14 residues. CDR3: CAWRRNRNTGELFF. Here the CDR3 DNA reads TGTGCCTGGAGGCGCAACAGGAACACCGGGGAGCTGTTTTTT.

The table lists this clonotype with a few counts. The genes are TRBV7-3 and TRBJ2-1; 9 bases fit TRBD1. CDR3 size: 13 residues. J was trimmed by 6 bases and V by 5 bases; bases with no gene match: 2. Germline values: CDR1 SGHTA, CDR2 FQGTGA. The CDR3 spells CASSQDRGNEQFF. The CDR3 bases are TGTGCCAGCAGCCAGGACAGGGGCAATGAGCAGTTCTTC. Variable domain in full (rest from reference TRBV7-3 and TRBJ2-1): GAGVSQTPSNKVTEKGKYVELRCDPISGHTALYWYRQSLGQGPEFLIYFQGTGAADDSGLPNDRFFAVRPEGSVSTLKIQRTERGDSAVYLCASSQDRGNEQFFGPGTRLTVL.

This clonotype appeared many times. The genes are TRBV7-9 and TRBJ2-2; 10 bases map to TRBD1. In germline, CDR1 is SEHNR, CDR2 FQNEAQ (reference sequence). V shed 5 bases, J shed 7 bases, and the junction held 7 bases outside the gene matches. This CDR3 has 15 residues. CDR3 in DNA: TGTGCCAGCAGCACCCGGGACAGGGGTTACGGGGAGCTGTTTTTT. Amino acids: CASSTRDRGYGELFF.

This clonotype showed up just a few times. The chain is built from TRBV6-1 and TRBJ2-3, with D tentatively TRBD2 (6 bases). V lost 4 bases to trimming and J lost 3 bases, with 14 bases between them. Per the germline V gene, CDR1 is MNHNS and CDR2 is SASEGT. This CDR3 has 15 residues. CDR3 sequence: CASSGGPGRTDTQYF. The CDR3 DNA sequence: TGTGCCAGCAGTGGGGGCCCCGGGAGAACAGATACGCAGTATTTT.

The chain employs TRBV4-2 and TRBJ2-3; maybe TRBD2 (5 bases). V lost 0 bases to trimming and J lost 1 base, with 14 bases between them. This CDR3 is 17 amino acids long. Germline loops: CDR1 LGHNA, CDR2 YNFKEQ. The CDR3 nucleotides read TGTGCCAGCAGCCAAGATTCGGCTAGCTCCCGCACAGATACGCAGTATTTT. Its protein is CASSQDSASSRTDTQYF.

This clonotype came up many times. This chain's CDR3 is CASSQDPSYNEQFF. The CDR3 nucleotides are TGTGCCAGCAGCCAAGATCCGTCCTACAATGAGCAGTTCTTC. This chain links TRBV3-1 with TRBJ2-1; D remains unclear. Germline V gene data show CDR1 as LGHDT and CDR2 as YNNKEL (reference sequence). There are 14 residues in the CDR3. Trimming left V 0 bases short and J 1 base short, with 4 bases between.

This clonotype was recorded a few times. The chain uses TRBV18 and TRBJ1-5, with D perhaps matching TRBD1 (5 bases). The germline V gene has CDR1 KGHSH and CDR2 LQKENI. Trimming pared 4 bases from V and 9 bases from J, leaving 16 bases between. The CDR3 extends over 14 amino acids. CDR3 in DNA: TGTGCCAGCTCACGCGGGACGGTAAATTCGCCCCAGCATTTT. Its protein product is CASSRGTVNSPQHF.

The CDR3 sequence: CASSRQGIQNTEAFF. In DNA, the CDR3 is TGTGCCAGCAGCAGGCAGGGGATCCAGAACACTGAAGCTTTCTTT. The chain combines TRBV5-5 with TRBJ1-1; possibly TRBD1 for D (6 bases). V was cut by 4 bases and J by 1 base, with 14 bases left in between. CDR1 is SGHKS and CDR2 is YYEKEE in the germline V gene (reference sequence). The CDR3 consists of 15 residues.

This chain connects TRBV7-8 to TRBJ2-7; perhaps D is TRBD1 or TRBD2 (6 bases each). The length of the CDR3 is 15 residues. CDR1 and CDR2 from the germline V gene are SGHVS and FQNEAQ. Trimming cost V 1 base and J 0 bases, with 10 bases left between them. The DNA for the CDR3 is TGTGCCAGCAGCTTAGGAGGGGGGAGCTCCTACGAGCAGTACGTC. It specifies CASSLGGGSSYEQYV.

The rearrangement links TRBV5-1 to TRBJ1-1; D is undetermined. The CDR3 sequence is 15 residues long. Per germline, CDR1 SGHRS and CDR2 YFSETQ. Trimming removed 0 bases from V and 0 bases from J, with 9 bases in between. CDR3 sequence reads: CASSLDGALNTEAFF. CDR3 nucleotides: TGCGCCAGCAGCTTGGATGGCGCGTTGAACACTGAAGCTTTCTTT.

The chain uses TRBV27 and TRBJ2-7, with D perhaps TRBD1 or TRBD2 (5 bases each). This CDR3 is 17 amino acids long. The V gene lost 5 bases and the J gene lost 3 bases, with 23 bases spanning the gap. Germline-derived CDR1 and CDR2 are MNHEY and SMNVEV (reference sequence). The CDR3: CASSPELRGKALYEQYV. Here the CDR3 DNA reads TGTGCCAGCAGTCCAGAGTTGAGGGGTAAGGCCCTCTACGAGCAGTACGTC.

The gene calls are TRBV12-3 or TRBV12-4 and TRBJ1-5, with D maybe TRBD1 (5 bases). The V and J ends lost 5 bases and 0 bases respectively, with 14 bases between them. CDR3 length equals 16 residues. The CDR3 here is CASSPSGRVSNQPQHF. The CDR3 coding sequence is TGTGCCAGCAGTCCCTCGGGACGGGTTAGCAATCAGCCCCAGCATTTT.

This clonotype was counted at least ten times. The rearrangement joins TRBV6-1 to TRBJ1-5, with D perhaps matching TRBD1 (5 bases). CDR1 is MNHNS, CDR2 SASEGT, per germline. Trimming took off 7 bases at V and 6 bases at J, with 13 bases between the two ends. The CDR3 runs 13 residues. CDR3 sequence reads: CASTGRAGQPQHF. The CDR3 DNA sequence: TGTGCCAGCACCGGCAGGGCCGGTCAGCCCCAGCATTTT.

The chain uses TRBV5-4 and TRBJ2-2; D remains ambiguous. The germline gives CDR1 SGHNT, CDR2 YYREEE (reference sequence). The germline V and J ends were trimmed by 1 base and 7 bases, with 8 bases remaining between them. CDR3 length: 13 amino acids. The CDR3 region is CASSLTVNGELFF. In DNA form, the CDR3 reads TGTGCCAGCAGCTTGACAGTCAACGGGGAGCTGTTTTTT.

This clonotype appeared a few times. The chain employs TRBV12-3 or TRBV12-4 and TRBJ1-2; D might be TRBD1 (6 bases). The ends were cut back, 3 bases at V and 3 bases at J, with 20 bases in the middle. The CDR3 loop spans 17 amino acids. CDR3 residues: CASSFSSQQGLHYGYTF. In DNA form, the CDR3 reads TGTGCCAGCAGTTTTAGCTCCCAACAGGGTCTTCACTATGGCTACACCTTC.

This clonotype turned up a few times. The CDR3 reads CSAPEAVSFQETQYF. CDR3 in DNA: TGCAGTGCTCCAGAGGCGGTCTCTTTCCAAGAGACCCAGTACTTC. This chain links TRBV20-1 with TRBJ2-5; D is uncertain. CDR3 size: 15 residues. Trimming removed 5 bases at V and 1 base at J, with 17 bases between. Germline loops: CDR1 DFQATT, CDR2 SNEGSKA (reference sequence).

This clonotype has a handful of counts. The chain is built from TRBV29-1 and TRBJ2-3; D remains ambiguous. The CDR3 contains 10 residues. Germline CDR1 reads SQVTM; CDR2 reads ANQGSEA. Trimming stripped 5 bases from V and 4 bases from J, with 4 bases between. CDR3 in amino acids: CSVQADTQYF. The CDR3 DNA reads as TGCAGCGTTCAAGCAGATACGCAGTATTTT.

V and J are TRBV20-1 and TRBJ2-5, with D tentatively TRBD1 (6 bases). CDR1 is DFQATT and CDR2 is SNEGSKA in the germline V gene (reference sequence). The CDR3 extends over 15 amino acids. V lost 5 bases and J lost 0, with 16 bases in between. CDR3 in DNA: TGCAGTGCTCCTCAGGGGTCTGAGTACCAAGAGACCCAGTACTTC. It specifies CSAPQGSEYQETQYF.

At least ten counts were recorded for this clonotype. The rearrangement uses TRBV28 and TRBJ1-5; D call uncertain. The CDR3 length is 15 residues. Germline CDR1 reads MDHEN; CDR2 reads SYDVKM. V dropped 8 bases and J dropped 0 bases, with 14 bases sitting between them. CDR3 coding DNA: TGTGCCAGCGCTCTTGGGGATAGTAGCAATCAGCCCCAGCATTTT. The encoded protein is CASALGDSSNQPQHF.

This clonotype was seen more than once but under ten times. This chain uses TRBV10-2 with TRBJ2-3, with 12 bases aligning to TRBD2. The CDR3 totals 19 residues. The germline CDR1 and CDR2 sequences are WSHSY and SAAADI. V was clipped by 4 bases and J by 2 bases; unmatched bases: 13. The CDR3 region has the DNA TGCGCCAGCAGTGTGACTAGCGGGGGCTCAAAAACTTACACAGATACGCAGTATTTT. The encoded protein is CASSVTSGGSKTYTDTQYF.

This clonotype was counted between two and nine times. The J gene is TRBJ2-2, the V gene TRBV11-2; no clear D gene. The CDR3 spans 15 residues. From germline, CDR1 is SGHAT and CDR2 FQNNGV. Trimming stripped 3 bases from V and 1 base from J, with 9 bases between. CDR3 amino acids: CASSFASMNTGELFF. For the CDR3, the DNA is TGTGCCAGCAGCTTTGCCAGTATGAACACCGGGGAGCTGTTTTTT.